Listed below are T cell receptor beta chains from one sample, sequenced in a study of T cell repertoires in cytomegalovirus infection. TCRdb passed the reads through MiXCR, listing each CDR3 protein once. This sample yields around 450,000 distinct CDR3 sequences, of which about 33% are seen a single time; approximately 15% belongs to the top ten. The sequenced sample was PBMCs. These TCRs come from a human donor in good health (CMV status not recorded). Some clones in this sample may be carry-over from other donors' samples. Both conserved end residues are part of each CDR3. The D gene is left open where the match is weak. Clone sizes are given selectively: once, few, many, or a class where the clone is expanded.

>few|TRBV7-8|TRBJ2-1|NA
TGTGCCAGCAGCCCCCGAGGGGGGGGGCTTTACAATGAGCAGTTCTTC
CASSPRGGGLYNEQFF
>many|TRBV7-8|TRBJ1-1|NA
TGTGCCAGCCGGTTCCAGGGGCGAGGCACTGAAGCTTTCTTT
CASRFQGRGTEAFF
>NA|TRBV29-1|TRBJ1-2|TRBD1
TGCAGCGTTGGCACAGGGGGAGACTATGGCTACACCTTC
CSVGTGGDYGYTF
>few|TRBV5-4|TRBJ2-2|TRBD1
TGTGCCAGCAGCCACGACAGGGGGAGCACCGGGGAGCTGTTTTTT
CASSHDRGSTGELFF
>NA|TRBV5-5|TRBJ1-2|NA
TGTGCCAGCAGCATGGGACCGAACTATGGCTACACCTTC
CASSMGPNYGYTF
>many|TRBV7-3|TRBJ2-5|NA
TGTGCCAGCAGCTTAAACCAGGGGGGGACCCAGTACTTC
CASSLNQGGTQYF
>many|TRBV7-8|TRBJ2-5|NA
TGTGCCAGCAGCTTCTCATTAGCACAAGAGACCCAGTACTTC
CASSFSLAQETQYF
>many|TRBV10-3|TRBJ2-3|NA
TGTGCCACCTCTAGCACAGATACGCAGTATTTT
CATSSTDTQYF
>NA|TRBV10-3|TRBJ2-7|TRBD1
TGTGCCATCAGACGGGACAGTAAAGCCTACGAGCAGTACTTC
CAIRRDSKAYEQYF
>few|TRBV7-9|TRBJ2-1|NA
TGTGCCAGCAGCTTAGAAACAGCCCCAAGGAGGTTCTTC
CASSLETAPRRFF
>NA|TRBV4-3|TRBJ2-1|TRBD1
TGCGCCAGCAGCCAAGTCAGGGGGTATGAGCAGTTCTTC
CASSQVRGYEQFF
>few|TRBV24-1|TRBJ1-1|NA
TGTGCCACCAGTGATTTATGGAGGATTAACACTGAAGCTTTCTTT
CATSDLWRINTEAFF
>NA|TRBV3-1|TRBJ2-7|NA
TGTGCCAGCAGCCAAGACAACAGAGGCCAATACTACGAGCAGTACTTC
CASSQDNRGQYYEQYF
>many|TRBV7-2|TRBJ1-2|NA
TGTGCCAGCAGCCCCAGGCCCATCTATGGCTACACCTTC
CASSPRPIYGYTF
>NA|TRBV6-2/TRBV6-3|TRBJ1-6|NA
TGTGCCAGCAGTCCAGGGGTCTATAATTCACCCCTCCACTTT
CASSPGVYNSPLHF
>once|TRBV9|TRBJ2-7|NA
TGTGCCAGCAGCGTAGGGAGTACCTACGAGCAGTACTTC
CASSVGSTYEQYF
>few|TRBV24-1|TRBJ2-1|TRBD2
TGTGCCACCAGTGATAGCGGGGGGGCCTATGAGCAGTTCTTC
CATSDSGGAYEQFF
>NA|TRBV7-2|TRBJ1-4|NA
TGTGCCAGCAGCTCACAGATAACTAATGAAAAACTGTTTTTT
CASSSQITNEKLFF
>many|TRBV12-3/TRBV12-4|TRBJ1-1|NA
TGTGCCAGCAGTTTAATGGCAGGGCGCTTTAACACTGAAGCTTTCTTT
CASSLMAGRFNTEAFF
>NA|TRBV20-1|TRBJ1-1|NA
TGCAGTGCTAGAGTGGCAGTAACGAACACTGAAGCTTTCTTT
CSARVAVTNTEAFF
>NA|TRBV28|TRBJ2-3|NA
TGTGCCAGCACCTTGGGCAATCCCGGCGATACGCAGTATTTT
CASTLGNPGDTQYF
>NA|TRBV28|TRBJ2-1|NA
TGTGCCAGCAGTTCCCCCCACTCAGGGGGGGCCTGGGCCAGGAACAATGAGCAGTTCTTC
CASSSPHSGGAWARNNEQFF
>NA|TRBV24-1|TRBJ2-1|NA
TGTGCCACCCGAGGAGGGCTCGCTGACGAGCAGTTCTTC
CATRGGLADEQFF
>NA|TRBV6-5|TRBJ2-3|NA
TGTGCCAGCAGAAACCACGGGACTCCCGTTTTACGTTTT
CASRNHGTPVLRF
>NA|TRBV12-3/TRBV12-4|TRBJ1-5|NA
TGTGCCAGCAGGACTTTGGGGCGGGGTCTTTCCAGCAATCAGCCCCAGCATTTT
CASRTLGRGLSSNQPQHF
>NA|TRBV5-4|TRBJ2-1|NA
TGTGCCAGCAGCTTGAGGCAGTCTACAACGGGGTTCCCTTACAATGAGCAGTTCTTC
CASSLRQSTTGFPYNEQFF
>NA|TRBV4-3|TRBJ2-5|NA
TGCGCCAGCAGCCAAGAATTTGACAGCCAAGAGACCCAGTACTTC
CASSQEFDSQETQYF
>NA|TRBV20-1|TRBJ1-1|TRBD1
TGCAGTGCTAGGGATTATTCGCACAGGGGCTGGGCTTTCTTT
CSARDYSHRGWAFF
>NA|TRBV7-2|TRBJ2-1|NA
TGTGCCAGCAGCTTAGAGCAGGGGATCAATGAGCAGTTCTTC
CASSLEQGINEQFF
>NA|TRBV20-1|TRBJ2-7|NA
TGCAGTGCTAGACTAACCCCGCCCGGCCTTTCAGGGAAGACTTTGGGTGAGCAGTACTTC
CSARLTPPGLSGKTLGEQYF
>many|TRBV7-2|TRBJ1-6|NA
TGTGCCAGCAGCTCCAGGTTTTCTTTCGATCTCCACTTT
CASSSRFSFDLHF
>few|TRBV2|TRBJ1-1|NA
TGTGCCAGCAGTGTTCAAAGGGGCGCTGAAGCTTTCTTT
CASSVQRGAEAFF
>NA|TRBV2|TRBJ1-4|NA
TGTGCCAGCGGACTTCGGACAGCCGCAACTAATGAAAAACTGTTTTTT
CASGLRTAATNEKLFF
>few|TRBV5-4|TRBJ1-3|NA
TGTGCCAGCAGCTTGGGAAGCGGTGGGGGAAACACCATATATTTT
CASSLGSGGGNTIYF
>many|TRBV7-2|TRBJ1-5|NA
TGTGCCAGCAGCTTTCGTCTCACCGGGACCCATGCGCCGAGCAATCAGCCCCAGCATTTT
CASSFRLTGTHAPSNQPQHF
>NA|TRBV29-1|TRBJ1-1|NA
TGCAGCGTTGAATCCGTGGACACTGAAGCTTTCTTT
CSVESVDTEAFF
>NA|TRBV5-1|TRBJ1-5|TRBD1
TGCGCCAGCAGCTTGAGGGCCGCAGGGGGCGATCGCAATCAGCCCCAGCATTTT
CASSLRAAGGDRNQPQHF
>NA|TRBV6-5|TRBJ1-3|NA
TGTGCCAGCAGTCGGGGCGGCGGAGGGCGCTCTGGAAACACCATATATTTT
CASSRGGGGRSGNTIYF
>few|TRBV28|TRBJ1-1|NA
TGTGCCAGCAGGGGCCGGACAGCTCCCATGAACACTGAAGCTTTCTTT
CASRGRTAPMNTEAFF
>NA|TRBV12-3/TRBV12-4|TRBJ2-5|TRBD2
TGTGCCAGCAGTTTAGTAGCGGGGCAGACCCAGTACTTC
CASSLVAGQTQYF
>NA|TRBV11-2|TRBJ2-5|NA
TGTGCCAGCAGCTCAGAGGTCGAGACCCAGTACTTC
CASSSEVETQYF
>NA|TRBV5-4|TRBJ1-6|NA
TGTGCCAGCAGCTTGGAAGGCGGGTCCGCGAATTCACCCCTCCACTTT
CASSLEGGSANSPLHF